This TCR beta chain was captured in a study of blood T cells in healthy people across ages. This clonotype was observed a few times. What it recognizes is unknown. It may be a read error: a sequence one base away is much more abundant. Findings and limits, study-wide: In long-lived donors, naive CD4+ cell counts and diversity exceeded those of aged donors. Possibly confounding the expanded clonotype changes was the fact that donor CMV status was unknown.

CDR1 is SGHTA, CDR2 FQGNSA, per germline. The CDR3 runs 14 residues. Trimming removed 6 bases from V and 6 bases from J, with 15 bases in between. Then a second PCR, running roughly 7 to 11 cycles, was carried out with a sample-barcoded 5' primer and a J-beta primer mix. TCRdb reanalysed the 5' RACE reads using MiXCR and keeps one entry per CDR3 protein. Found here are roughly 860,000 distinct CDR3 sequences, 62% of them singletons; the top ten hold roughly a quarter. The source is a man aged 25-40 years in good health. The chain is built from TRBV7-2 and TRBJ2-4; D may correspond to TRBD1 or TRBD2 (6 bases each). The source material was blood. The DNA for the CDR3 is TGTGCCAGCAGGGGGGCGGGAAAGGCAAACATTCAGTACTTC. Translated: CASRGAGKANIQYF.